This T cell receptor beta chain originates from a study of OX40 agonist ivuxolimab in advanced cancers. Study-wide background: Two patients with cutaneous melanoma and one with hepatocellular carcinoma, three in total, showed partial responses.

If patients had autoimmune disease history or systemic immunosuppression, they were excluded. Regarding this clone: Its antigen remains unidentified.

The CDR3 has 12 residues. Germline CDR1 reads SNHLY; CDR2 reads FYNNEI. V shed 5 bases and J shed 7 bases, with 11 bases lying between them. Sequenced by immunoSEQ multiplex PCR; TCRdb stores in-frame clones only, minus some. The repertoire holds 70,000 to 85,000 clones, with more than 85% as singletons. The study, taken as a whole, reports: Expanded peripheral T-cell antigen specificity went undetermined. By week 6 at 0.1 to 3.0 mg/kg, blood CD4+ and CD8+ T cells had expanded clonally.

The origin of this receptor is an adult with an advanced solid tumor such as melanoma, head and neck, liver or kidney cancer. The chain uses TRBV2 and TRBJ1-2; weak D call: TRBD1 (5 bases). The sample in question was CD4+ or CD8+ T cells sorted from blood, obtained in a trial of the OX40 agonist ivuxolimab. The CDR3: CASSTGRGGYTF. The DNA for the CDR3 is TGTGCCAGCAGTACGGGTAGGGGTGGCTACACCTTC.